This T cell receptor beta chain was documented in a study of cytomegalovirus exposure and HLA in healthy donors. Vbeta (60) and Jbeta (13) primers were used in the PCR. Authors' analysis steps: In a later analysis, approximately 80 million unique TCR beta chains included roughly 11 million shared by two or more donors. Data came from immunoSEQ multiplex PCR; TCRdb stores just in-frame clones and leaves some out. D and trimming come from the DNA, and the V and J calls and clone size come from that table. The sample includes more than 50,000 clones, 70% seen only once; the top ten take approximately 20%. Broader study findings: A few CMV-associated chains proved CMV antigen-specific in vitro.

Per germline, CDR1 SEHNR and CDR2 FQNEAQ (reference sequence). This CDR3 is built from 12 residues. Remarks on this clone: Antigen specificity is unknown. A junction boundary mismatches the germline segment, possibly from a read error.

The rearrangement uses TRBV7-9 and TRBJ1-1; tentatively, D is TRBD1 (5 bases). The specimen was PBMCs. This sequence was found in a woman aged 60 to 75 in good health and CMV-seropositive. CDR3 loop: CSSSFGGTEAFF. DNA of the CDR3: TGTTCCAGCAGCTTCGGGGGTACTGAAGCTTTCTTT.